The present TCR beta chain was sequenced within a study of monozygotic twins with inflammatory bowel disease (dated by TCRdb to between 2018 and 2021). About the study as a whole: A total of around 30 monozygotic twin pairs were included in the full study, comprising nine German pairs (four IBD-concordant, five IBD-discordant) and 19 IBD-discordant Danish pairs. The search for disease-associated traits relied mainly on comparing IBD patients with their genetically identical healthy co-twins within discordant pairs. Each individual had, on average, about 151 000 unique TCRalpha sequences and 181 000 unique TCRbeta sequences available for analysis.

General conclusions and limits of the study: Repertoire similarity did not differ between concordant and discordant twins, which could be due to limited statistical power. Compared with healthy twins, IBD patients shared fewer clonotypes with other individuals, and the difference was most pronounced in patients with signs of disease activity. Because patients received different immunosuppressive treatments, the repertoires may have picked up extra background noise and variability between individuals. No single strong signal or clonotype linked to IBD turned up in the results, so the idea that one exists was not supported. TCRbeta repertoire diversity, by inverse Simpson index, was decreased in IBD patients compared with their healthy co-twins. The analysis was unable to tell apart different T cell subtypes.

As to this clonotype: What this receptor recognizes is not known.

The CDR3 spans 15 residues, from the cysteine through the phenylalanine. No DNA is given. Via the germline V gene, CDR1 is SGHRS and CDR2 YFSETQ. From each donor, an approximately 2.5 ml peripheral blood sample was collected into PAXgene tubes and stored at -80 degrees C. Total RNA was isolated from whole blood with the PAXgene blood miRNA kit on an automated QIAcube, without T cell sorting. Peripheral blood from monozygotic twin pairs concordant or discordant for inflammatory bowel disease was subjected to deep TCRalpha and TCRbeta repertoire profiling with unique molecular barcoding. Smoking habits were recorded for all twin pairs, and each individual was classified as a current, former or never smoker. Library prep was done by 5' RACE. The input for every TCR library was 3500 ng of total RNA. For each sample, cDNA synthesis with SMARTScribe reverse transcriptase was split into eight separate reactions. During cDNA synthesis, unique molecular identifiers containing a 6-nucleotide sample barcode were introduced by template switching. Two nested PCRs of approximately 16 and 9 cycles amplified the TCRalpha and TCRbeta cDNA, and bead purification followed each PCR. Before amplification, cDNA was treated with uracil DNA-glycosylase and purified using the QIAquick PCR purification kit. In the second PCR, Illumina TruSeq-compatible adapters and sample-specific barcodes were added. Library quality and concentration were assessed using TapeStation and Qubit, and roughly 5 ng of each library was pooled. The pooled libraries were sequenced with 2 x 100 bp reads and custom sequencing primers on an Illumina HiSeq2500 single-index Rapid Run. As for the original processing: MiGEC version 1.2.6 was used for UMI-based consensus assembly to correct PCR and sequencing errors. V(D)J alignment, clonotype assembly and CDR3 extraction were performed with MiXCR version 2.1.1. To normalise gene usage, clonotype sharing and MAIT/NKT TCR abundance, the analysis used the top 1000, 10 000 and 20 000 clonotypes per sample. Diversity was computed as the inverse Simpson index with the vegan R package after downsampling to 27 000 UMIs. Statistical testing used paired Mann-Whitney U tests on the discordant twin pairs and applied Benjamini-Hochberg correction for multiple testing. The reads went through TCRdb reprocessing, and each CDR3 protein sequence gets one entry with no DNA. None of the V and J calls come from the authors' own analysis; TCRdb made them. This sample's table has entries for about 380,000 distinct CDR3 sequences. The ten largest make up 2% to 3% of the sample.

Specimen: blood. The receptor's source is a human donor with ulcerative colitis or Crohn's disease, or a healthy co-twin of an affected twin (not recorded which). The sequence joins TRBV5-1 to TRBJ1-2; TCRdb returns TRBD1, unconfirmable since there is no DNA. The CDR3 protein: CASSLVQGNNYGYTF.